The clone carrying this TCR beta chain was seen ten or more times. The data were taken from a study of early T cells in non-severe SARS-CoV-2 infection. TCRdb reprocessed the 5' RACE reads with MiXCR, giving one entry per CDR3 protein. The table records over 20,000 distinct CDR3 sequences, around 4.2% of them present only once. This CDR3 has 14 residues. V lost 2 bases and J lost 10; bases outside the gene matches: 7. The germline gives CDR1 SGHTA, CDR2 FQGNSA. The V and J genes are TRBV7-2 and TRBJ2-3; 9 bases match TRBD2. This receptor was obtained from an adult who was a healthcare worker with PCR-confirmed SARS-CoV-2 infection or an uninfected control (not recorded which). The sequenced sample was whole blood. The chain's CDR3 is CASSLKASGAAQYF. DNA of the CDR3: TGTGCCAGCAGCTTAAAGGCTAGCGGGGCGGCGCAGTATTTT.